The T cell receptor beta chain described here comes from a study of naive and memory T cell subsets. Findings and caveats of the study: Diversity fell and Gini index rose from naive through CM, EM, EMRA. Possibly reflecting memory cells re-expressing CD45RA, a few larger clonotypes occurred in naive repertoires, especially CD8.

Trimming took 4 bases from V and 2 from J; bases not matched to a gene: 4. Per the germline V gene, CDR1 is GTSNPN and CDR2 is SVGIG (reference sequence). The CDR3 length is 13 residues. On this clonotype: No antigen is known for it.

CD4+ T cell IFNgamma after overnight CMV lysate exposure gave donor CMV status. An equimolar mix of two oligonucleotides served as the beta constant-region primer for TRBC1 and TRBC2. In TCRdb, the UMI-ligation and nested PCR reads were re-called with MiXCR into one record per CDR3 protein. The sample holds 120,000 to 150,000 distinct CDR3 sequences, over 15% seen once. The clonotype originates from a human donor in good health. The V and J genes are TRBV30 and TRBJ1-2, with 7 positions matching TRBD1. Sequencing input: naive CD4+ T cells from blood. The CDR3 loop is CAWMPGQNYGYTF. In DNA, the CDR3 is TGTGCCTGGATGCCGGGACAGAACTATGGCTACACCTTC.